The clone carrying this T cell receptor beta chain was picked up many times. The antigen remains unidentified. The source of the sample is a study of regulatory T cells in long-lasting Graves disease. Study results and caveats: TRBV28, TRBJ1-2 and TRBJ2-5 were favored in persistent disease. It is possible that accuracy was reduced by the small size of the sample.

This CDR3 comprises 13 residues. V lost 8 bases to trimming and J lost 4 bases, with 15 bases between them. Germline-derived CDR1 and CDR2 are GTSNPN and SVGIG (reference sequence). Libraries of TCR beta came from iRepertoire HTBI primers plus Arm-PCR of CDR3 regions. MiXCR, applied by TCRdb to the multiplex PCR reads, yields one record per CDR3 protein. The data hold more than 300,000 distinct CDR3 sequences, with roughly a sixth observed a single time. Described time point: newly diagnosed GD, antithyroid drugs for less than 3 months. Researchers made the TCR library from RNA that was extracted from PBMCs. A peripheral blood sample, approximately 10 milliliters in volume, was drawn into EDTA tubes.

The sequencing here drew on peripheral blood mononuclear cells (PBMCs), taken at new diagnosis, from a patient treated with antithyroid drugs. The sequence was obtained from a female donor with Graves disease. The chain recombines TRBV30 with TRBJ1-3; a weak D match, TRBD1 (6 bases). The CDR3 here is CAQRWGQGNTIYF. CDR3 coding DNA: TGTGCCCAAAGGTGGGGGCAAGGAAACACCATATATTTT. The full variable domain, with the rest looked up from reference TRBV30 and TRBJ1-3, is SQTIHQWPATLVQPVGSPLSLECTVEGTSNPNLYWYRQAAGRGLQLLFYSVGIGQISSEVPQNLSASRPQDRQFILSSKKLLLSDSGFYLCAQRWGQGNTIYFGEGSWLTVV.